This TCR beta chain stems from a study of T cells in narcolepsy. Study-level points and caveats: Same-patient CSF and blood CD4+ T cell clonotypes included HCRT-specific and TRIB2-specific autoreactive ones. Healthy controls reportedly lacked the autoreactive clonotypes serially found in patients' blood.

Of note for this clone: The antigen is undetermined.

The V and J ends lost 6 bases and 3 bases respectively, with 12 bases between them. CDR1 and CDR2 from the germline V gene are SQVTM and ANQGSEA. The CDR3 sequence is 13 residues long. Assay: immunoSEQ multiplex PCR; the TCRdb copy retains only in-frame clones and omits some. Of some 30,000 clones listed, over 75% are singletons. The chain carries TRBV29-1 and TRBJ1-5; maybe TRBD1 (6 bases). The sample was memory (CD45RA-) CD4+ T cells from blood. The clonotype comes from a human donor in good health. CDR3 in DNA: TGCAGCGTCCGGGACAATTACAATCAGCCCCAGCATTTT. Residues: CSVRDNYNQPQHF.